The next 23 T cell receptor beta chains were all read from a single sample in a study of blood T cell repertoires in COVID-19. Generated by immunoSEQ multiplex PCR, the TCRdb table keeps only in-frame clones and is missing some. This sample has around 140,000 clones; 84% occur once, and the top ten carry 8.9%. Sequenced input: peripheral blood. These TCRs come from a man aged 30 to 45 with COVID-19, enrolled during active disease.

The chain combines TRBV6-2 or TRBV6-3 with TRBJ1-1; TRBD1 aligns across 8 bases. CDR3 length equals 15 residues. Per germline, CDR1 MNHEY and CDR2 SVGEGT. The V gene end was trimmed by 2 bases and the J gene end by 1 base; junction bases not matched to a gene: 3. The CDR3 reads CASSYGGTGNTEAFF. CDR3 nucleotides: TGTGCCAGCAGTTACGGGGGGACAGGGAACACTGAAGCTTTCTTT.

This clone was observed once. This chain uses TRBV5-1 with TRBJ2-7, with D possibly TRBD1 on 6 matching bases. V was trimmed by 4 bases and J by 6 bases, leaving 14 bases between them. CDR3 length equals 13 residues. Germline values: CDR1 SGHRS, CDR2 YFSETQ. Written as DNA, the CDR3 is TGCGCCAGCAGCGCACAGGGAGTCGGCGAGCAGTACTTC. Protein sequence: CASSAQGVGEQYF.

The chain carries TRBV20-1 and TRBJ2-1, with D hard to call. Germline CDR1 and CDR2: DFQATT and SNEGSKA (reference sequence). V lost 5 bases and J lost 9, with 20 bases in between. The CDR3 covers 14 residues. CDR3 residues: CSAREDEVFGEQFF. CDR3 coding DNA: TGCAGTGCTCGTGAAGATGAGGTATTCGGTGAGCAGTTCTTC.

The chain carries TRBV28 and TRBJ2-2; 8 bases match TRBD1. The CDR3 consists of 15 residues. CDR1 and CDR2 (germline): MDHEN, SYDVKM. With V trimmed by 5 bases and J by 5 bases, 7 bases remained unmatched. CDR3 sequence: CASSLRTGRTGELFF. The CDR3 nucleotides are TGTGCCAGCAGTCTCCGGACAGGGCGTACCGGGGAGCTGTTTTTT.

The CDR3 DNA reads as TGTGCCAGTAGTATCGCGGGGGCCGGGTATGGCTACACCTTC. Amino acid sequence: CASSIAGAGYGYTF. This chain uses TRBV19 with TRBJ1-2; TRBD1 might be the D (6 bases). V was cut by 3 bases and J by 5 bases, with 13 bases left in between. From germline, CDR1 is LNHDA and CDR2 SQIVND (reference sequence). The CDR3 is made up of 14 amino acids. The full variable domain, its missing parts supplied by reference TRBV19 and TRBJ1-2, is DGGITQSPKYLFRKEGQNVTLSCEQNLNHDAMYWYRQDPGQGLRLIYYSQIVNDFQKGDIAEGYSVSREKKESFPLTVTSAQKNPTAFYLCASSIAGAGYGYTFGSGTRLTVV.

This clone was seen at least ten times. The chain is built from TRBV29-1 and TRBJ1-3, with 9 bases aligning to TRBD1. Germline CDR1 is SQVTM and CDR2 is ANQGSEA. CDR3 length: 13 amino acids. V gave up 7 bases and J gave up 4 bases; unmatched junction bases: 5. The CDR3 DNA sequence: TGCAGCGCCGAGACAGGGGGGGGAAACACCATATATTTT. Protein sequence: CSAETGGGNTIYF.

This chain connects TRBV19 to TRBJ1-5; 7 positions agree with TRBD1. After removal of 5 bases from V and 7 bases from J, the junction contained 11 bases not matched to a gene. The germline V gene has CDR1 LNHDA and CDR2 SQIVND (reference sequence). This CDR3 comprises 15 residues. The CDR3 bases are TGTGCCAGTAGTCTTATCGGCAGGGGACAGCAGCCCCAGCATTTT. Its protein product is CASSLIGRGQQPQHF.

This chain connects TRBV6-5 to TRBJ1-1; 7 bases are a match to TRBD1. The CDR3 is 16 residues long. CDR1 and CDR2 (germline): MNHEY, SVGAGI. Unmatched junction bases numbered 13, after V lost 4 bases and J lost 5 bases. The CDR3 DNA reads as TGTGCCAGCAGTTTAGAAGGGGGCATCGGAGGAACTGAAGCTTTCTTT. Amino acid sequence: CASSLEGGIGGTEAFF.

CDR3 loop: CASSASASGTYEQYF. CDR3 nucleotides: TGTGCCAGCAGTGCCTCGGCTAGCGGCACCTACGAGCAGTACTTC. The V gene is TRBV28, the J gene TRBJ2-7; 7 nucleotides match TRBD2. The V gene end was trimmed by 5 bases and the J gene end by 2 bases; junction bases not matched to a gene: 9. The CDR3 sequence is 15 residues long. Per the germline V gene, CDR1 is MDHEN and CDR2 is SYDVKM.

V is TRBV27 and J is TRBJ2-2; possible D gene TRBD2, 5 bases. Trimming stripped 6 bases from V and 6 bases from J, with 14 bases between. The CDR3 has 14 residues. The V gene's germline CDR1 is MNHEY and CDR2 SMNVEV (reference sequence). CDR3 protein: CASRGEMRAGELFF. In DNA form, the CDR3 reads TGTGCCAGCAGGGGCGAAATGAGGGCCGGGGAGCTGTTTTTT.

This chain connects TRBV10-1 to TRBJ2-5, with D unresolved. V gave up 10 bases and J gave up 5 bases, with 11 bases separating them. The CDR3 spans 11 residues. CDR1 WNHNN and CDR2 SYGVQD come from the germline V gene (reference sequence). The CDR3 DNA is TGCGCCACCAAAGTCGAGGAGACCCAGTACTTC. It translates to CATKVEETQYF.

The chain carries TRBV27 and TRBJ2-1; 10 nucleotides agree with TRBD2. The length of the CDR3 is 16 residues. CDR1 and CDR2 from the germline V gene are MNHEY and SMNVEV (reference sequence). V shed 5 bases, J shed 4 bases, and the junction held 8 bases outside the gene matches. CDR3 residues: CASSILFSGGYNEQFF. CDR3 coding DNA: TGTGCCAGCAGTATCCTCTTTAGCGGGGGGTACAATGAGCAGTTCTTC.

J is TRBJ2-6 and V is TRBV7-3; weak D call: TRBD1 (6 bases). The CDR3 loop spans 16 amino acids. V lost 4 bases to trimming and J lost 4 bases, with 14 bases between them. Germline-derived CDR1 and CDR2 are SGHTA and FQGTGA. The CDR3 DNA is TGTGCCAGCAGCTCCCGCGCAGGGGCAGGGGCCAACGTCCTGACTTTC. The encoded protein is CASSSRAGAGANVLTF.

This clone was seen a few times. The junction shows a germline mismatch at one end, possibly a read error. The DNA for the CDR3 is TGTGCCAGCAGGGAAGAGGGGTGGGGCGCTGAAGCTTTCTTT. Its protein product is CASREEGWGAEAFF. The genes are TRBV2 and TRBJ1-1; weak D call: TRBD1 (5 bases). Germline CDR1 is SNHLY and CDR2 is FYNNEI. The CDR3 has 14 residues. Complete variable domain (other parts from reference TRBV2 and TRBJ1-1): EPEVTQTPSHQVTQMGQEVILRCVPISNHLYFYWYRQILGQKVEFLVSFYNNEISEKSEIFDDQFSVERPDGSNFTLKIRSTKLEDSAMYFCASREEGWGAEAFFGQGTRLTVV.

The chain employs TRBV19 and TRBJ1-2, with 9 positions matching TRBD1. The V and J ends lost 6 bases and 4 bases, in that order; junction bases with no gene match: 9. The CDR3 consists of 15 residues. Germline assignment: CDR1 LNHDA and CDR2 SQIVND (reference sequence). The CDR3 spells CASSRIDRGSYGYTF. CDR3 DNA: TGTGCCAGTAGCCGGATTGACAGGGGGAGCTATGGCTACACCTTC.

The rearrangement uses TRBV3-1 (or the pseudogene TRBV3-2) and TRBJ1-1, with TRBD1 matching over 9 bases. Germline CDR1 is LGHDT and CDR2 is YNNKEL (reference sequence). There are 15 residues in the CDR3. V shed 4 bases, J shed 0 bases, and the junction held 3 bases outside the gene matches. CDR3 DNA: TGTGCCAGCAGCCCTGGACAGGGGCTGAACACTGAAGCTTTCTTT. It specifies CASSPGQGLNTEAFF.

The gene calls are TRBV28 and TRBJ1-1; TRBD1 is a possible D gene (5 bases). V lost 6 bases and J 1 base, leaving 18 bases between the germline ends. The V gene's germline CDR1 is MDHEN and CDR2 SYDVKM. The CDR3 is 16 amino acids. The chain's CDR3 is CASRSGRGGRNTEAFF. Here the CDR3 DNA reads TGTGCCAGCAGGTCCGGAAGGGGTGGTAGGAACACTGAAGCTTTCTTT.

This clone is a singleton in its sample. V is TRBV27 and J is TRBJ1-4; 9 nucleotides match TRBD1. Germline lookup yields CDR1 MNHEY and CDR2 SMNVEV (reference sequence). V was clipped by 1 base and J by 8 bases; unmatched bases: 5. This CDR3 is built from 15 residues. DNA of the CDR3: TGTGCCAGCAGTTTATGGGGACAGGGTCACGAAAAACTGTTTTTT. Its translation is CASSLWGQGHEKLFF.

The rearrangement uses TRBV27 and TRBJ2-7, with D possibly being TRBD1 (5 bases). Deletions cut 4 bases from V and 2 bases from J, with 12 bases between. Looked up from germline, CDR1 is MNHEY and CDR2 is SMNVEV (reference sequence). This CDR3 is 14 amino acids long. The CDR3 here is CASSYQGSTYEQYF. CDR3 DNA sequence: TGTGCCAGCAGTTATCAGGGATCCACCTACGAGCAGTACTTC.

This clone has a handful of counts. This chain links TRBV4-1 with TRBJ1-5; possibly TRBD1 for D (5 bases). Trimming took off 0 bases at V and 2 bases at J, with 8 bases between the two ends. The CDR3 consists of 15 residues. CDR1 and CDR2 (germline): MGHRA, YSYEKL. This chain's CDR3 is CASSQEGAGNQPQHF. The CDR3, as DNA: TGCGCCAGCAGCCAAGAAGGGGCTGGCAATCAGCCCCAGCATTTT.

This chain joins TRBV27 and TRBJ2-2; 12 bases map to TRBD2. Germline assignment: CDR1 MNHEY and CDR2 SMNVEV (reference sequence). CDR3 length: 17 residues. Trimming cost V 4 bases and J 2 bases; bases outside gene matches: 5. As DNA, the CDR3 is TGTGCCAGCAGTTATAGACTAGCGGGAGCTAACACCGGGGAGCTGTTTTTT. The encoded protein is CASSYRLAGANTGELFF.

The CDR3 DNA reads TGCGCCAGCAGCGACCGAGTGACTAGCGGTGGTAGCTACGAGCAGTACTTC. It specifies CASSDRVTSGGSYEQYF. This chain joins TRBV4-1 and TRBJ2-7; 9 nucleotides agree with TRBD2. V dropped 5 bases and J dropped 3; count of bases not matched to a gene: 14. Germline CDR1 is MGHRA and CDR2 is YSYEKL. The CDR3 has 17 residues.

This chain links TRBV5-1 with TRBJ1-1; 7 nucleotides agree with TRBD1. The V segment lost 4 bases and the J segment 4 bases; nucleotides outside the gene matches: 10. Germline assignment: CDR1 SGHRS and CDR2 YFSETQ. CDR3 size: 15 residues. For the CDR3, the DNA is TGCGCCAGCAGCCCGGGACAGTCGGGCCCCACTGAAGCTTTCTTT. This gives the protein CASSPGQSGPTEAFF.